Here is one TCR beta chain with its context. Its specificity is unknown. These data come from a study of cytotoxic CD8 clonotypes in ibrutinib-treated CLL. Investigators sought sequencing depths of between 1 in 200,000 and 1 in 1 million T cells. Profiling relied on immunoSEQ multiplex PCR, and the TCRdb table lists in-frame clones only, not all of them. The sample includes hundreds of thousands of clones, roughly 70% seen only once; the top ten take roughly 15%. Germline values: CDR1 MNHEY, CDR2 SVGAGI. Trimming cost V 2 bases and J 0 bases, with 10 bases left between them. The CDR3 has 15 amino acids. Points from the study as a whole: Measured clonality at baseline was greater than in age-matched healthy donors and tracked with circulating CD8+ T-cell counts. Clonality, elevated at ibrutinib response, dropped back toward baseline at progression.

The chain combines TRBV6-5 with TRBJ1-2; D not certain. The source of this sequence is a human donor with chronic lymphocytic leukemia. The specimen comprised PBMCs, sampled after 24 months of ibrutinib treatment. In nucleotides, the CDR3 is TGTGCCAGCAGTTACACCCCAACAGCTAACTATGGCTACACCTTC. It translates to CASSYTPTANYGYTF.